One sample yielded the 21 T cell receptor beta chains listed below, sequenced in a study of response to subunit inactivated influenza vaccine. TCRdb reprocessed the RT-PCR reads via MiXCR and lists one record per CDR3 protein. Found here are about 500,000 distinct CDR3 sequences, more than 15% of them singletons; the top ten hold 2.5% to 3.5%. The starting material was CD4+ T cells sorted from PBMCs, obtained around 25 months after vaccination. The receptors were sampled from a man between 50 and 69 years old who received an inactivated influenza vaccine.

V and J are TRBV11-2 and TRBJ2-5; either TRBD1 or TRBD2 may supply D (5 bases each). V lost 0 bases to trimming and J lost 5 bases, with 13 bases between them. In germline, CDR1 is SGHAT, CDR2 FQNNGV. CDR3 length equals 15 residues. Here the CDR3 reads CASSLDIGEGETQYF. In nucleotides, the CDR3 is TGTGCCAGCAGCTTAGATATAGGAGAGGGGGAGACCCAGTACTTC.

This chain connects TRBV5-1 to TRBJ2-2, with 10 bases identical to TRBD1. After removal of 6 bases from V and 2 bases from J, the junction contained 4 bases not matched to a gene. The CDR3 runs 15 residues. The germline V gene has CDR1 SGHRS and CDR2 YFSETQ. The CDR3 region has the DNA TGCGCCAGCAAAAGACAGGGGGCCAACACCGGGGAGCTGTTTTTT. It translates to CASKRQGANTGELFF.

The V and J genes are TRBV4-3 and TRBJ2-3, with D perhaps assigned TRBD1 or TRBD2 (6 bases each). The CDR3 has 14 residues. Trimming took 1 base from V and 7 from J, leaving 12 bases between them. The germline gives CDR1 LGHNA, CDR2 YSLEER. CDR3 region: CASSQGGGGNTQYF. In DNA, the CDR3 is TGCGCCAGCAGCCAAGGAGGAGGGGGAAATACGCAGTATTTT.

This clonotype has just a few counts. This chain links TRBV3-1 with TRBJ2-5, with TRBD2 identical over 14 bases. CDR1 is LGHDT, CDR2 YNNKEL, per germline (reference sequence). Trimming removed 4 bases from V and 3 bases from J; junction bases left unmatched: 7. The CDR3 consists of 17 residues. In nucleotides, the CDR3 is TGTGCCAGCAGCCCTACCCCGGGACTAGCGGGAGAAGAGACCCAGTACTTC. Protein: CASSPTPGLAGEETQYF.

V gene TRBV15 combines with J gene TRBJ2-1, with D perhaps TRBD1 or TRBD2 (5 bases each). The CDR3 spans 15 residues. The V end was cut by 4 bases, the J end by 0 bases, with 10 bases between. Germline V CDR1 and CDR2: LNHNV, YYDKDF (reference sequence). As DNA, the CDR3 is TGTGCCACCAGCACCCCAGGGAGCTCCTACAATGAGCAGTTCTTC. This gives the protein CATSTPGSSYNEQFF.

This clonotype has at least ten counts. CDR3 sequence reads: CASSSRLAAYTDTQYF. In DNA, the CDR3 is TGTGCCAGCAGTAGCAGACTAGCGGCCTACACAGATACGCAGTATTTT. The gene calls are TRBV12-3 or TRBV12-4 and TRBJ2-3; 9 nucleotides match TRBD2. The ends lost 5 bases at V and 2 bases at J; junction bases unmatched: 8. The CDR3 runs to 16 residues.

This clonotype was recorded a few times. V gene TRBV4-3 combines with J gene TRBJ1-5; TRBD1 matches 9 bases. The CDR3 runs to 19 residues. CDR1 and CDR2 from the germline V gene are LGHNA and YSLEER. J gave up 0 bases and V 1 base, and 10 bases lay outside the gene matches. The CDR3 DNA sequence: TGCGCCAGCAGCCAAGTCCGTGACAGGGGGTTTCCTAGCAATCAGCCCCAGCATTTT. The encoded protein is CASSQVRDRGFPSNQPQHF.

The rearrangement uses TRBV5-1 and TRBJ2-7; no definite D call. CDR1 is SGHRS and CDR2 is YFSETQ in the germline V gene. The CDR3 spans 14 residues. Trimming shortened V by 0 bases and J by 6 bases, and 13 bases separated the two germline ends. The CDR3 DNA is TGCGCCAGCAGCTTGGAGGGTCATGCGAGCGAGCAGTACTTC. It specifies CASSLEGHASEQYF.

This clonotype showed up just a few times. Here the CDR3 DNA reads TGTGCCAGCGGGGCAGGGCGTAATGAAAAACTGTTTTTT. Translating gives CASGAGRNEKLFF. This sequence joins TRBV2 and TRBJ1-4, with a tentative D call TRBD1 (5 bases). V dropped 8 bases and J dropped 4 bases, with 11 bases sitting between them. Germline assignment: CDR1 SNHLY and CDR2 FYNNEI. The CDR3 runs to 13 residues.

This clonotype was seen more than once but under ten times. The chain uses TRBV27 and TRBJ2-3, with 7 positions matching TRBD1. With 1 base clipped from V and 1 base from J, the junction kept 5 bases outside the gene matches. The CDR3 runs to 16 residues. Per the germline V gene, CDR1 is MNHEY and CDR2 is SMNVEV (reference sequence). CDR3 loop: CASSLYQGVGTDTQYF. The CDR3 DNA reads as TGTGCCAGCAGTTTATACCAGGGGGTAGGCACAGATACGCAGTATTTT.

V gene TRBV5-1 combines with J gene TRBJ2-3; tentative D call: TRBD1 (5 bases). The CDR3 contains 15 residues. V was shortened by 2 bases and J by 0 bases, with 10 bases between the two germline ends. The germline gives CDR1 SGHRS, CDR2 YFSETQ. This CDR3 reads CASSFDSTSTDTQYF. In DNA, the CDR3 is TGCGCCAGCAGCTTCGACAGCACTAGCACAGATACGCAGTATTTT.

The table lists this clonotype with a few counts. This rearrangement joins TRBV20-1 to TRBJ2-1; 12 nucleotides match TRBD2. After removal of 2 bases from V and 5 bases from J, the junction contained 10 bases not matched to a gene. Germline V gene sequence: CDR1 DFQATT, CDR2 SNEGSKA (reference sequence). The CDR3 has 17 residues. The CDR3 region is CSARTSSGRASNNEQFF. CDR3 sequence (DNA): TGCAGTGCTAGAACCTCTAGCGGGAGGGCTTCCAACAATGAGCAGTTCTTC.

The J gene is TRBJ1-5, the V gene TRBV5-5; TRBD1 agrees at 11 bases. Unmatched junction bases numbered 9, after V lost 3 bases and J lost 1 base. The CDR3 has 18 amino acids. Germline assignment: CDR1 SGHKS and CDR2 YYEKEE (reference sequence). CDR3 amino acids: CASSYGTGGGLSNQPQHF. CDR3 bases: TGTGCCAGCAGCTACGGGACAGGGGGTGGTTTAAGCAATCAGCCCCAGCATTTT.

The chain couples TRBV10-3 to TRBJ2-2; tentatively, D is TRBD2 (6 bases). The CDR3 is 13 residues long. CDR1 and CDR2 (germline): ENHRY, SYGVKD. V lost 6 bases to trimming and J lost 6 bases, with 11 bases between them. For the CDR3, the DNA is TGTGCCATCAGCCTAGCGCAGCCCGGGGAGCTGTTTTTT. As protein: CAISLAQPGELFF.

In the case of this clonotype: This could be a read error, since a much larger clone is one nucleotide away. The chain combines TRBV5-5 with TRBJ2-3; 11 positions agree with TRBD2. Germline assignment: CDR1 SGHKS and CDR2 YYEKEE (reference sequence). This CDR3 is 15 amino acids long. V trimming: 0 bases; J trimming: 4 bases; junction bases outside the gene matches: 1. The CDR3 coding sequence is TGTGCCAGCAGCTTGGTGGGACTAGCGGCAGATACGCAGTATTTT. It translates to CASSLVGLAADTQYF.

This clonotype was picked up a small number of times. The chain combines TRBV20-1 with TRBJ2-5; 14 bases are a match to TRBD2. From germline, CDR1 is DFQATT and CDR2 SNEGSKA (reference sequence). J was trimmed by 3 bases and V by 1 base; bases with no gene match: 1. The CDR3 has 15 residues. CDR3 nucleotide sequence: TGCAGTGCTAGAGGGACTAGCGGGAGGAAAGAGACCCAGTACTTC. Translated, it gives CSARGTSGRKETQYF.

A word on this clonotype: The junction does not match germline at one end; this may be a read error. This chain connects TRBV5-1 to TRBJ2-6, with 10 bases that match TRBD1. The length of the CDR3 is 16 residues. In germline, CDR1 is SGHRS, CDR2 YFSETQ. The CDR3 DNA reads as TGCGCCGGCAGCGAGGACAGGGGGTCTGGGGCCAACGTCCTGACTTTC. Encoded protein: CAGSEDRGSGANVLTF.

This chain joins TRBV20-1 and TRBJ2-3, with 7 bases fitting TRBD2. Trimming took 5 bases from V and 3 from J; bases not matched to a gene: 14. Looked up from germline, CDR1 is DFQATT and CDR2 is SNEGSKA (reference sequence). The CDR3 consists of 16 residues. The CDR3 DNA follows: TGCAGTGCTCCTGGACTAGGTGTTAGGTTGACAGATACGCAGTATTTT. Residues: CSAPGLGVRLTDTQYF.

This clonotype was observed a handful of times. The chain uses TRBV6-2 or TRBV6-3 and TRBJ2-3; D gene ambiguous. Trimming cost V 7 bases and J 4 bases, with 9 bases left between them. The CDR3 loop spans 12 amino acids. The germline V gene has CDR1 MNHEY and CDR2 SVGEGT. CDR3 in DNA: TGTGCCAGCACCCAACGGGCAGATACGCAGTATTTT. Encoded protein: CASTQRADTQYF.

This clonotype was counted a few times. The chain uses TRBV12-3 or TRBV12-4 and TRBJ2-3; 12 bases fit TRBD1. The CDR3 sequence is 14 residues long. The ends lost 6 bases at V and 9 bases at J; junction bases unmatched: 7. The CDR3 sequence: CASRVGQGAHTQYF. The CDR3 DNA reads as TGTGCCAGCAGGGTGGGACAGGGGGCGCACACGCAGTATTTT.

This chain uses TRBV5-1 with TRBJ2-5; D is possibly TRBD1 (6 bases). Trimming took 0 bases from V and 5 from J, leaving 11 bases between them. Germline values: CDR1 SGHRS, CDR2 YFSETQ. CDR3 size: 14 residues. The CDR3 nucleotides are TGCGCCAGCAGCTTGGGGAACAGGGATGAGACCCAGTACTTC. As protein: CASSLGNRDETQYF.